A single sample is the source of the 23 T cell receptor beta chains below, sequenced in a study of shared clonotypes between healthy human individuals. Repertoires were generated with immunoSEQ multiplex PCR, while TCRdb's copy carries only in-frame clones and drops some. The sample yields around 1,100,000 clones, approximately 80% seen once. Specimen: memory CD4+ T cells from PBMCs. Subset noted: CD45RA-negative fraction. The receptors come from a man aged 18 to 30 in good health. Some clones in this sample may be carry-over from other donors' samples.

This clone was detected only a few times. This chain uses TRBV28 with TRBJ1-5, with a possible D match to TRBD1 (6 bases). Germline lookup yields CDR1 MDHEN and CDR2 SYDVKM. This CDR3 spans 15 amino acids. V lost 8 bases and J 2 bases, leaving 16 bases between the germline ends. The CDR3 DNA is TGTGCCAGCGTATCAGGGGTGGCTGGCAATCAGCCCCAGCATTTT. Amino acids: CASVSGVAGNQPQHF.

The genes are TRBV18 and TRBJ2-7, with D unclear. The CDR3 contains 13 residues. V was shortened by 11 bases and J by 3 bases, with 17 bases between the two germline ends. In germline, CDR1 is KGHSH, CDR2 LQKENI. CDR3 DNA: TGTGCCGCTTCCCAAGCGCCTTTCTACGAGCAGTACTTC. This translates into CAASQAPFYEQYF. The full variable domain, completed using reference TRBV18 and TRBJ2-7, is NAGVMQNPRHLVRRRGQEARLRCSPMKGHSHVYWYRQLPEEGLKFMVYLQKENIIDESGMPKERFSAEFPKEGPSILRIQQVVRGDSAAYFCAASQAPFYEQYFGPGTRLTVT.

The chain couples TRBV20-1 to TRBJ1-2; 8 nucleotides agree with TRBD1. The CDR3 contains 11 residues. Germline V gene sequence: CDR1 DFQATT, CDR2 SNEGSKA (reference sequence). V gave up 5 bases and J gave up 8 bases; unmatched junction bases: 4. CDR3: CSARTGQGYTF. CDR3 DNA: TGCAGTGCTCGGACAGGGCAGGGCTACACCTTC.

The V call is TRBV19, the J call TRBJ2-3; TRBD2 might be the D (5 bases). Trimming shortened V by 5 bases and J by 2 bases, and 11 bases separated the two germline ends. CDR3 length: 14 residues. CDR1 is LNHDA, CDR2 SQIVND, per germline (reference sequence). For the CDR3, the DNA is TGTGCCAGTAGTGGAACGCTAGCCACAGATACGCAGTATTTT. It codes for CASSGTLATDTQYF.

The rearrangement joins TRBV11-2 to TRBJ2-3, with no clear D. V lost 8 bases and J lost 4, with 13 bases in between. This CDR3 contains 13 residues. In germline, CDR1 is SGHAT, CDR2 FQNNGV. The CDR3 reads CASRPWASDTQYF. CDR3 bases: TGTGCCAGCCGGCCTTGGGCCTCAGATACGCAGTATTTT.

The rearrangement links TRBV27 to TRBJ1-1, with 8 bases aligning to TRBD1. The CDR3 covers 15 residues. Germline CDR1 MNHEY, CDR2 SMNVEV (reference sequence). V was clipped by 2 bases and J by 1 base; unmatched bases: 3. CDR3 sequence reads: CASSLRQGSNTEAFF. The CDR3 nucleotides are TGTGCCAGCAGTTTACGACAGGGGTCGAACACTGAAGCTTTCTTT.

The chain recombines TRBV29-1 with TRBJ1-1; D gene uncertain. Trimming pared 3 bases from V and 4 bases from J, leaving 9 bases between. From germline, CDR1 is SQVTM and CDR2 ANQGSEA. This CDR3 comprises 12 residues. The CDR3 nucleotides read TGCAGCGTTGACCGCCGGGGCACTGAAGCTTTCTTT. Its protein is CSVDRRGTEAFF.

The chain is built from TRBV2 and TRBJ2-2; tentative D call: TRBD1 (5 bases). Germline V gene lookup returns CDR1 SNHLY and CDR2 FYNNEI. V lost 7 bases and J 1 base, leaving 10 bases between the germline ends. CDR3 length: 14 amino acids. CDR3 protein: CASKRTGNTGELFF. Written as DNA, the CDR3 is TGTGCCAGCAAGAGAACAGGGAACACCGGGGAGCTGTTTTTT.

The CDR3 is CASSPGTPGEQFF. CDR3 DNA: TGTGCCAGCAGCCCCGGGACCCCTGGTGAGCAGTTCTTC. This rearrangement joins TRBV5-4 to TRBJ2-1; the D call may be TRBD1 or TRBD2 (5 bases each). CDR1 SGHNT and CDR2 YYREEE come from the germline V gene (reference sequence). Trimming removed 4 bases at V and 9 bases at J, with 14 bases between. CDR3 length: 13 amino acids.

This chain uses TRBV30 with TRBJ2-3; TRBD2 matches 8 bases. This CDR3 is 13 amino acids long. CDR1 and CDR2 (germline): GTSNPN, SVGIG (reference sequence). V lost 4 bases, J lost 2 bases, and 2 bases stayed unmatched. The CDR3 nucleotides read TGTGCCTGGACTAGCGGGTACACAGATACGCAGTATTTT. It specifies CAWTSGYTDTQYF. The full variable domain, completed using reference TRBV30 and TRBJ2-3, is SQTIHQWPATLVQPVGSPLSLECTVEGTSNPNLYWYRQAAGRGLQLLFYSVGIGQISSEVPQNLSASRPQDRQFILSSKKLLLSDSGFYLCAWTSGYTDTQYFGPGTRLTVL.

The chain combines TRBV19 with TRBJ1-5; 10 nucleotides match TRBD1. Trimming took 10 bases from V and 4 from J; bases not matched to a gene: 7. The CDR3 runs to 14 residues. CDR1 and CDR2 from the germline V gene are LNHDA and SQIVND (reference sequence). The DNA of the CDR3 is TGTGCCACCCAACCGGGACAGGGGAATCAGCCCCAGCATTTT. This translates into CATQPGQGNQPQHF.

The chain combines TRBV18 with TRBJ1-5, with a possible D match to TRBD1 (5 bases). V was cut by 2 bases and J by 4 bases, with 9 bases left in between. Germline lookup yields CDR1 KGHSH and CDR2 LQKENI. CDR3 length: 14 amino acids. The CDR3 DNA is TGTGCCAGCTCACCAATGGGGGGGAATCAGCCCCAGCATTTT. Its protein product is CASSPMGGNQPQHF. Drawing the rest from reference TRBV18 and TRBJ1-5, the complete variable domain is NAGVMQNPRHLVRRRGQEARLRCSPMKGHSHVYWYRQLPEEGLKFMVYLQKENIIDESGMPKERFSAEFPKEGPSILRIQQVVRGDSAAYFCASSPMGGNQPQHFGDGTRLSIL.

This clone is categorized as medium-sized. The chain uses TRBV11-2 and TRBJ1-2; no reliable D call. There are 15 residues in the CDR3. Germline V gene lookup returns CDR1 SGHAT and CDR2 FQNNGV. Trimming pared 5 bases from V and 0 bases from J, leaving 13 bases between. CDR3 DNA: TGTGCCAGCAGCGCCCTCCGGGAGACTAACTATGGCTACACCTTC. Amino acid sequence: CASSALRETNYGYTF.

CDR3 nucleotide sequence: TGTGCCAGCAGCTTACAGGGAGAGTCACCCCTCCACTTT. This encodes CASSLQGESPLHF. The chain employs TRBV7-3 and TRBJ1-6, with D possibly matching TRBD1 (5 bases). This CDR3 region has 13 residues. Germline lookup yields CDR1 SGHTA and CDR2 FQGTGA. Trimming took 2 bases from V and 10 from J, leaving 9 bases between them.

The chain combines TRBV20-1 with TRBJ1-1; D gene unclear. Germline loops: CDR1 DFQATT, CDR2 SNEGSKA (reference sequence). Trimming cost V 4 bases and J 5 bases, with 8 bases left between them. This CDR3 comprises 11 residues. The CDR3 nucleotides read TGCAGTGCTATAAGGGTTACTGAAGCTTTCTTT. This codes for CSAIRVTEAFF.

About this clone: A much bigger clone sits one base away, suggesting this may be a read error. The sample contains more than one DNA sequence encoding this CDR3. The chain employs TRBV19 and TRBJ2-7, with 7 bases identical to TRBD1. This CDR3 comprises 14 residues. Germline CDR1 and CDR2: LNHDA and SQIVND (reference sequence). The CDR3 sequence: CASRQGAASNEQYF. The CDR3 DNA sequence: TGTGCCAGTCGACAGGGAGCCGCCTCCAACGAGCAGTACTTC. The entire variable domain, with the rest obtained from reference TRBV19 and TRBJ2-7, is as follows: DGGITQSPKYLFRKEGQNVTLSCEQNLNHDAMYWYRQDPGQGLRLIYYSQIVNDFQKGDIAEGYSVSREKKESFPLTVTSAQKNPTAFYLCASRQGAASNEQYFGPGTRLTVT.

The chain combines TRBV5-1 with TRBJ2-3, with 10 nucleotides matching TRBD2. The CDR3 is 15 amino acids. The germline V gene encodes CDR1 SGHRS and CDR2 YFSETQ. V shed 2 bases and J 5 bases; nucleotides not matched to a gene: 5. CDR3 region: CASSFSGRLEDTQYF. CDR3 in DNA: TGCGCCAGCAGCTTTAGCGGGAGGCTCGAAGATACGCAGTATTTT.

The CDR3 sequence: CASSRSLNSGNTIYF. CDR3 coding DNA: TGTGCCAGCAGCCGAAGCCTCAACTCTGGAAACACCATATATTTT. The chain is built from TRBV7-2 and TRBJ1-3; no firm D call. This CDR3 spans 15 amino acids. Trimming took 5 bases from V and 0 from J, leaving 11 bases between them. CDR1 is SGHTA and CDR2 is FQGNSA in the germline V gene.

V and J are TRBV20-1 and TRBJ1-4, with D possibly matching TRBD1 (5 bases). CDR3 size: 11 residues. Germline lookup yields CDR1 DFQATT and CDR2 SNEGSKA (reference sequence). V was trimmed by 6 bases and J by 6 bases, leaving 8 bases between them. The CDR3 reads CSALTDEKLFF. The CDR3 coding sequence is TGCAGTGCCTTGACAGATGAAAAACTGTTTTTT.

This chain links TRBV18 with TRBJ2-3; TRBD2 agrees at 7 bases. The CDR3 consists of 14 residues. Germline V gene lookup returns CDR1 KGHSH and CDR2 LQKENI. Unmatched junction bases numbered 6, after V lost 6 bases and J lost 3 bases. This chain's CDR3 is CASSRGSETDTQYF. CDR3 DNA: TGTGCCAGCTCCCGCGGGAGTGAAACAGATACGCAGTATTTT.

This clone was counted a single time. The rearrangement uses TRBV5-1 and TRBJ2-7; TRBD2 is a possible D gene (5 bases). Germline values: CDR1 SGHRS, CDR2 YFSETQ. Trimming removed 2 bases at V and 6 bases at J, with 15 bases between. The CDR3 is 14 residues long. The CDR3 reads CASSFNSGKGEQYF. CDR3 coding DNA: TGCGCCAGCAGCTTTAACTCCGGGAAAGGCGAGCAGTACTTC.

The rearrangement links TRBV5-1 to TRBJ1-5; D is perhaps TRBD1 (5 bases). This CDR3 spans 14 amino acids. The V end was cut by 4 bases, the J end by 1 base, with 9 bases between. Germline CDR1 and CDR2: SGHRS and YFSETQ. Here the CDR3 DNA reads TGCGCCAGCAGCCATGACAGCAGCAATCAGCCCCAGCATTTT. It yields the protein CASSHDSSNQPQHF.

This clone has only a few counts. This chain joins TRBV30 and TRBJ1-5; maybe TRBD1 (5 bases). Deletions cut 0 bases from V and 7 bases from J, with 16 bases between. Germline lookup yields CDR1 GTSNPN and CDR2 SVGIG (reference sequence). CDR3 length: 15 residues. The DNA for the CDR3 is TGTGCCTGGAGTGTATCCACAGGAATTAACCAGCCCCAGCATTTT. Protein product: CAWSVSTGINQPQHF.